This TCR beta chain was retrieved from a study of tumor-infiltrating lymphocytes in localized non-small cell lung cancer. Study summary: From each patient, both tumor and uninvolved lung, non-adjacent to tumor, were sampled. Study observations and caveats: TCR sequencing covered a subset of patients with enough tissue.

Data came from immunoSEQ multiplex PCR; TCRdb stores just in-frame clones and leaves some out. The sample yields about 13,000 clones, around 68% seen once. The V segment lost 7 bases and the J segment 4 bases; nucleotides outside the gene matches: 10. CDR3 length: 15 residues. Germline CDR1 MNHEY, CDR2 SVGAGI. Notes on this clone: As yet, its antigen is unknown.

This TCR was recovered from a human donor with non-small cell lung cancer. The V and J genes are TRBV6-5 and TRBJ1-1, with 9 bases fitting TRBD1. Material: lung tumor tissue. CDR3 residues: CASTITGGVVTEAFF. CDR3 bases: TGTGCCAGCACCATAACAGGGGGCGTCGTCACTGAAGCTTTCTTT.